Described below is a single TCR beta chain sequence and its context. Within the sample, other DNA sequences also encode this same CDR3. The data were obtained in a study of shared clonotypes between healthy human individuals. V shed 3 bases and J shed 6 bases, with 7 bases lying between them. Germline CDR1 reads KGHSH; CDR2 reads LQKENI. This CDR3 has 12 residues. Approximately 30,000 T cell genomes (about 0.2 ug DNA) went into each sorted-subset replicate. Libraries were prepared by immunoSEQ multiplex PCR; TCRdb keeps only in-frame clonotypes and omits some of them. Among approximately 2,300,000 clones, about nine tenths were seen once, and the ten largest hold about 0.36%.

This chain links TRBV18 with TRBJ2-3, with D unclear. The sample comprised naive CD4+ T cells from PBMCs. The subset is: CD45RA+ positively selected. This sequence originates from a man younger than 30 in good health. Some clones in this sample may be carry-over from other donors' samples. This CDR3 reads CASSPREDTQYF. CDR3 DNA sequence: TGTGCCAGCTCACCCCGAGAGGATACGCAGTATTTT.